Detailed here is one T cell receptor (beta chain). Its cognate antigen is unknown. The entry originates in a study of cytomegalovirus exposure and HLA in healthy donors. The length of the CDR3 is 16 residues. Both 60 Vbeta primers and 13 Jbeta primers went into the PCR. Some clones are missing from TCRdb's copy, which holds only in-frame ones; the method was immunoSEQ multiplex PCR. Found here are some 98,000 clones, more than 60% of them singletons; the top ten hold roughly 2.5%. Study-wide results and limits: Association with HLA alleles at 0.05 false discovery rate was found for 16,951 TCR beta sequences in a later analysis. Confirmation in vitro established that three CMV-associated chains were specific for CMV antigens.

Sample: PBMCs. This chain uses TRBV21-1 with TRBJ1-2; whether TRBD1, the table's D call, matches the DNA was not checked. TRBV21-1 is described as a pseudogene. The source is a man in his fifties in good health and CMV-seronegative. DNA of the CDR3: TGTGCCAGCAGACTTCTCGGACAGGGTTGCAACTATGGCTACACCTTC. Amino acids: CASRLLGQGCNYGYTF.